A single TCR beta chain is shown here with its context. Per the authors' pipeline: Amplified reference gene primers provided the basis for estimating nucleated cell counts. Sequenced by immunoSEQ multiplex PCR; TCRdb stores in-frame clones only, minus some. V, J and clone size reflect that table, while D and trimming were determined from the DNA. The table shows about 140,000 clones, with around 90% occurring only once. The data belong to a study of blood T cell repertoires in COVID-19. The wider study: From the United States, Italy and Spain came samples of acute and convalescent COVID-19.

Germline V gene lookup returns CDR1 SEHNR and CDR2 FQNEAQ (reference sequence). The CDR3 consists of 13 residues. V lost 2 bases, J lost 8 bases, and 10 bases lay in between. This TCR was sampled from a woman in her sixties or seventies with acute or convalescent COVID-19. Sequenced material: peripheral blood. This sequence joins TRBV7-9 and TRBJ2-1; D gene uncertain. CDR3 nucleotides: TGTGCCAGCAGCTTACTGTCGGTCTATGAGCAGTTCTTC. Its protein product is CASSLLSVYEQFF. Variable domain in full (rest from reference TRBV7-9 and TRBJ2-1): DTGVSQNPRHKITKRGQNVTFRCDPISEHNRLYWYRQTLGQGPEFLTYFQNEAQLEKSRLLSDRFSAERPKGSFSTLEIQRTEQGDSAMYLCASSLLSVYEQFFGPGTRLTVL.